The 16 T cell receptor beta chains below all came from one sample that was sequenced in a study of T cell responses to AZD1222 COVID-19 vaccine. TCRdb's table, derived via immunoSEQ multiplex PCR, lists solely in-frame clones and lacks some. This sample has some 56,000 clones, with roughly 87% found just once. Material: peripheral blood, obtained 28 days after the second AZD1222 dose. The receptors come from an adult who received the AZD1222 COVID-19 vaccine.

The rearrangement joins TRBV19 to TRBJ1-1; D is possibly TRBD1 (6 bases). The V end lost 1 base, the J end lost 1 base, and 10 bases lay between the germline ends. The CDR3 loop spans 15 amino acids. Germline assignment: CDR1 LNHDA and CDR2 SQIVND (reference sequence). CDR3 protein: CASSIVGQKNTEAFF. Written as DNA, the CDR3 is TGTGCCAGTAGTATAGTCGGACAGAAGAACACTGAAGCTTTCTTT.

V usage is TRBV19 and J usage is TRBJ1-5, with D possibly TRBD1 on 6 matching bases. Germline lookup yields CDR1 LNHDA and CDR2 SQIVND (reference sequence). The V gene lost 7 bases and the J gene lost 4 bases, with 17 bases spanning the gap. The CDR3 sequence is 15 residues long. Here the CDR3 DNA reads TGTGCCAGTACAACGGCGAGGGGGAGGAATCAGCCCCAGCATTTT. As protein: CASTTARGRNQPQHF.

This sequence joins TRBV5-1 and TRBJ1-2; no firm D call. The CDR3 totals 14 residues. Trimming took off 4 bases at V and 6 bases at J, with 16 bases between the two ends. Germline lookup yields CDR1 SGHRS and CDR2 YFSETQ. In nucleotides, the CDR3 is TGCGCCAGCAGCGTGAGGCAGGCTAGGGATGGCTACACCTTC. This codes for CASSVRQARDGYTF. Full variable domain (outside the CDR3, taken from reference TRBV5-1 and TRBJ1-2): KAGVTQTPRYLIKTRGQQVTLSCSPISGHRSVSWYQQTPGQGLQFLFEYFSETQRNKGNFPGRFSGRQFSNSRSEMNVSTLELGDSALYLCASSVRQARDGYTFGSGTRLTVV.

The V gene is TRBV28, the J gene TRBJ1-5, with D maybe TRBD1 (6 bases). CDR1 and CDR2 (germline): MDHEN, SYDVKM. The CDR3 has 15 residues. With 5 bases removed from V and 3 bases from J, the gap between germline ends came to 14 bases. The CDR3 region is CASSPGQGYNQPQHF. The CDR3 DNA reads as TGTGCCAGCAGTCCGGGACAAGGCTACAATCAGCCCCAGCATTTT.

The J gene is TRBJ2-7, the V gene TRBV28; 12 bases fit TRBD1. This CDR3 has 16 amino acids. J was trimmed by 7 bases and V by 8 bases; bases with no gene match: 15. The germline CDR1 and CDR2 sequences are MDHEN and SYDVKM. The CDR3 DNA reads as TGTGCCAGCCAATCCAACCCGGGACAGGGGGCGGGGGAGCAGTACTTC. Amino acids: CASQSNPGQGAGEQYF.

The rearrangement joins TRBV29-1 to TRBJ2-3; D gene uncertain. Germline CDR1 is SQVTM and CDR2 is ANQGSEA. Trimming pared 1 base from V and 2 bases from J, leaving 7 bases between. The CDR3 extends over 13 amino acids. In DNA form, the CDR3 reads TGCAGCGTTGAAGGGAGCTACACAGATACGCAGTATTTT. This encodes CSVEGSYTDTQYF.

This chain joins TRBV5-6 and TRBJ2-5; perhaps TRBD1 as D (6 bases). In germline, CDR1 is SGHDT, CDR2 YYEEEE. The CDR3 spans 14 residues. V lost 6 bases and J lost 3, with 15 bases in between. The CDR3, as DNA: TGTGCCAGCACTAAGCCTACAGGGAAAGAGACCCAGTACTTC. Residues: CASTKPTGKETQYF.

This chain uses TRBV5-4 with TRBJ2-5, with D possibly being TRBD1 (6 bases). V lost 6 bases and J lost 1, with 10 bases in between. Germline V gives CDR1 SGHNT, CDR2 YYREEE (reference sequence). The CDR3 is 13 amino acids. Here the CDR3 reads CASKDRRQETQYF. The CDR3 coding sequence is TGTGCCAGCAAGGACAGACGCCAAGAGACCCAGTACTTC.

This chain joins TRBV5-6 and TRBJ2-5; TRBD1 matches at 7 bases. There are 14 residues in the CDR3. The germline V gene has CDR1 SGHDT and CDR2 YYEEEE. V was clipped by 4 bases and J by 5 bases; unmatched bases: 8. CDR3 sequence: CASSKRQGWETQYF. The CDR3 region has the DNA TGTGCCAGCAGCAAGCGACAGGGTTGGGAGACCCAGTACTTC. Full variable domain (outside the CDR3, taken from reference TRBV5-6 and TRBJ2-5): DAGVTQSPTHLIKTRGQQVTLRCSPKSGHDTVSWYQQALGQGPQFIFQYYEEEERQRGNFPDRFSGHQFPNYSSELNVNALLLGDSALYLCASSKRQGWETQYFGPGTRLLVL.

The chain recombines TRBV28 with TRBJ2-7; D is uncertain. The CDR3 sequence is 10 residues long. The V gene's germline CDR1 is MDHEN and CDR2 SYDVKM. The V end lost 6 bases, the J end lost 3 bases, and 3 bases lay between the germline ends. The CDR3 DNA is TGTGCCAGCAGCCTCTACGAGCAGTACTTC. Amino acid sequence: CASSLYEQYF. Looking up the rest from reference TRBV28 and TRBJ2-7 gives the full variable domain: DVKVTQSSRYLVKRTGEKVFLECVQDMDHENMFWYRQDPGLGLRLIYFSYDVKMKEKGDIPEGYSVSREKKERFSLILESASTNQTSMYLCASSLYEQYFGPGTRLTVT.

The chain combines TRBV7-2 with TRBJ1-2; D is ambiguous. Germline V gene data show CDR1 as SGHTA and CDR2 as FQGNSA. CDR3 size: 15 residues. Trimming stripped 1 base from V and 1 base from J, with 10 bases between. The CDR3 nucleotides read TGTGCCAGCAGCTTAGGGGCAGGTATTAACTATGGCTACACCTTC. Protein: CASSLGAGINYGYTF.

V usage is TRBV30 and J usage is TRBJ1-2; D perhaps matches TRBD1 (5 bases). With 8 bases removed from V and 2 bases from J, the gap between germline ends came to 18 bases. The CDR3 contains 14 residues. CDR1 is GTSNPN and CDR2 is SVGIG in the germline V gene (reference sequence). The CDR3 loop reads CAGTSEGQNYGYTF. DNA of the CDR3: TGTGCCGGAACATCCGAGGGGCAAAACTATGGCTACACCTTC.

The chain employs TRBV4-1 and TRBJ1-5; 7 bases agree with TRBD1. This CDR3 spans 14 amino acids. With V trimmed by 4 bases and J by 4 bases, 4 bases remained unmatched. Germline V gene sequence: CDR1 MGHRA, CDR2 YSYEKL. As DNA, the CDR3 is TGCGCCAGCAGCCCCGGGACAGCAAATCAGCCCCAGCATTTT. Protein product: CASSPGTANQPQHF.

CDR3 sequence reads: CASSLEQFSPLHF. The CDR3, as DNA: TGTGCCAGCAGCTTGGAACAATTTTCACCCCTCCACTTT. The genes are TRBV5-4 and TRBJ1-6; D gene unclear. V was clipped by 0 bases and J by 9 bases, with 7 bases between them. This CDR3 comprises 13 residues. Germline CDR1 and CDR2: SGHNT and YYREEE (reference sequence).

The chain carries TRBV21-1 and TRBJ2-3; the table names TRBD1, a call not compared with the DNA. TRBV21-1 is labeled a pseudogene. The CDR3 runs to 18 residues. CDR3 coding DNA: TGTGCCAGCAGCAAAGCGCTTTCGGACAGGTGGAACTGGGATACGCAGTATTTT. Translated: CASSKALSDRWNWDTQYF.

The rearrangement uses TRBV4-3 and TRBJ1-1, with no clear D. This CDR3 has 13 amino acids. Germline loops: CDR1 LGHNA, CDR2 YSLEER. V lost 2 bases to trimming and J lost 3 bases, with 7 bases between them. The CDR3 DNA follows: TGCGCCAGCAGCCAAAAATGGGACACTGAAGCTTTCTTT. Its translation: CASSQKWDTEAFF.